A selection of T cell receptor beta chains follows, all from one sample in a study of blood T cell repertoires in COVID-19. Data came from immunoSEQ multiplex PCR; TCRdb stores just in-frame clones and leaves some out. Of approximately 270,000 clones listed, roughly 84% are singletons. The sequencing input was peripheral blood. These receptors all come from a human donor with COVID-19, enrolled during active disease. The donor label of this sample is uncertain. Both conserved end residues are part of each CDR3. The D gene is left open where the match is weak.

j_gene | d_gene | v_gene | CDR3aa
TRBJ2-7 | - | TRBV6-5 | CASSRTERYEQYF
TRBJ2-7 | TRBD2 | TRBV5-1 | CASSLGGRESYEQYF
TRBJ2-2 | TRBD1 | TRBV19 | CASSRQGSVPTGELFF
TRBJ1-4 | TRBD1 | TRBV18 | CASSPFGQGVGEKLFF
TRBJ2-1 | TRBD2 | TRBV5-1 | CASSPLLAGGGPYNEQFF
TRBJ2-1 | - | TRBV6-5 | CASSSTLQGYEQFF
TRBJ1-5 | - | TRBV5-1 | CASSLDAGAGSNQPQHF
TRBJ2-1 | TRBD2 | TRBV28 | CARGGAVYNEQFF
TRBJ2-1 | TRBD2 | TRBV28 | CASRGLAAYNEQFF
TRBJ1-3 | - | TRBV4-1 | CASSPGEYGNTIYF
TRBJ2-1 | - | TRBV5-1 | CASSLQDYHEQFF
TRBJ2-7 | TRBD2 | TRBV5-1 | CASSPLAGETYEQYF
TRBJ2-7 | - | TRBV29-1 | CSVGGSSYEQYF
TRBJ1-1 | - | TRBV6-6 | CASSYSSGDVAEAFF
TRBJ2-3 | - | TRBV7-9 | CASSLGVAGTDTQYF
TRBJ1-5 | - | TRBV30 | CACRTDNNQPQHF
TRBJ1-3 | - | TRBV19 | CASSKRSDTIYF
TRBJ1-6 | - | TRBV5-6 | CASSLGVWSPLHF
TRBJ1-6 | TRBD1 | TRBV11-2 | CASSQGTGRYNSPLHF
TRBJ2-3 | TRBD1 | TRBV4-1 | CASSQAGQGADTQYF
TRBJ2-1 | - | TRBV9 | CASSARTTVDSYNEQFF
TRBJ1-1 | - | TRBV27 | CASSLSRNTEAFF
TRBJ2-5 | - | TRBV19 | CASSRRKGETQYF
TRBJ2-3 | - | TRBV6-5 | CASRGIGTQYF
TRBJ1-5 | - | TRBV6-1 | CASSEIRGPNQPQHF
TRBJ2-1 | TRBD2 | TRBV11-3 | CASALGGDPIYNEQFF
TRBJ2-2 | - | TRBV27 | CASSSTEAGTGELFF
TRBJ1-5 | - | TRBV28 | CASSYGPRGNQPQHF
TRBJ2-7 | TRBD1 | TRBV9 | CASSVHDRGSYEQYF
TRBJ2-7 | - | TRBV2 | CASSAGTVYVYEQYF
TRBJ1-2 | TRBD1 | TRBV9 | CASSANRGEGYGYTF
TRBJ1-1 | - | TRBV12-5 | CASGLVLPNTEAFF
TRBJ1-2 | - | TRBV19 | CASTLDSFYGYTF
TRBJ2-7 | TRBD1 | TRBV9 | CASSPELTGAEQYF
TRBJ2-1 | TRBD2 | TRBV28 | CASGPGLVGTNEQFF
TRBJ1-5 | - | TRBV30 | CAWSGRGRQPQHF
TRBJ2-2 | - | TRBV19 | CASSITRNTGELFF
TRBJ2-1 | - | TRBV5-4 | CASSLAGRGRSYNEQFF
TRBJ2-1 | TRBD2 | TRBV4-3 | CASSQDLLAGGNNEQFF
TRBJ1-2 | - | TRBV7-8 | CASSTRLPGLGGGYTF
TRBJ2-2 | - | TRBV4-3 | CASSQESGRELFF
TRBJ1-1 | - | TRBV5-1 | CASSYDTVNTEAFF
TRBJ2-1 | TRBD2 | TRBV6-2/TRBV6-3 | CASSYRPASGTNEQFF
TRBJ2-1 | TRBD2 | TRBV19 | CASSSSGLAGEEQFF
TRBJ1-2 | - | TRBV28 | CASSFLTESYGYTF
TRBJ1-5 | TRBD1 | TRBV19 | CASLAIFDRDRTNQPQHF
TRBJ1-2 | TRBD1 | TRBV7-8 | CASRRYRGQAGGYTF
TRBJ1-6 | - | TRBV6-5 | CASSYGRGRNSPLHF
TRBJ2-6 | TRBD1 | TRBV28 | CASSPRTGARSGANVLTF
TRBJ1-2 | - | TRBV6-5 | CASSYSGGGKGYTF
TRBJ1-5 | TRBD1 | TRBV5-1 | CASSLTGGSNQPQHF
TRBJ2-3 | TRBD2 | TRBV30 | CACAPGTRVLPDTQYF
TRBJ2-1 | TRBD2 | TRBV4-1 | CASSFGSGIPNEQFF
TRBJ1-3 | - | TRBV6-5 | CASSSGNSGNTIYF
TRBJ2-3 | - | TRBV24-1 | CATSDFRGHSTDTQYF
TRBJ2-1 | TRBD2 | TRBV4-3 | CASSPTSGRINEQFF
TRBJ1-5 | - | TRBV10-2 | CASSHDRSYSNQPQHF
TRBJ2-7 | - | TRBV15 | CATSRDSLRVPYEQYF
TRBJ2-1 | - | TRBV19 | CASTSRSYNEQFF
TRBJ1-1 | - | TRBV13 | CASSRQGGDTEAFF